This T cell receptor beta chain was retrieved from a study of T cell responses to AZD1222 COVID-19 vaccine. Study-wide points: The study found vaccine-associated CD4 TCRs spanning spike, dominant at 160-218 and 743-854.

Here immunoSEQ multiplex PCR was the method, and the copy in TCRdb shows in-frame clones only, minus some. The sample consists of some 84,000 clones, 80% to 90% of them appearing once. Details on this clone: Its antigen remains unidentified.

CDR1 and CDR2 (germline): SGHAT, FQNNGV. The CDR3 is 13 residues long. V gave up 1 base and J gave up 5 bases, with 9 bases separating them. This clonotype originated in an adult in good health. Sequencing used peripheral blood, obtained on day 0 of AZD1222 vaccination. The gene calls are TRBV11-2 and TRBJ2-7; possibly TRBD2 for D (5 bases). The CDR3 region is CASSLVLRDEQYF. CDR3 DNA sequence: TGTGCCAGCAGCTTAGTTTTGAGGGACGAGCAGTACTTC.